Presented here are 4 T cell receptor beta chains from one specimen sequenced in a study of naive and memory T cell subsets. Both TRBC1 and TRBC2 were covered by a beta constant-region primer of two equimolar oligonucleotides. TCRdb reprocessed the UMI-ligation and nested PCR reads with MiXCR, giving one entry per CDR3 protein. The sample has about 35,000 distinct CDR3 sequences, roughly 15% seen once. Sequencing was done on a sample of effector memory CD4+ T cells from blood. Stated subset: effector memory, CD45RA- CD27-. All receptors derive from a human donor in good health.

Worth noting for this clonotype: This may be a read error, as it is one base from a much larger clone. V and J are TRBV20-1 and TRBJ2-3; 7 bases are a match to TRBD2. Trimming cost V 1 base and J 0 bases; bases outside gene matches: 7. This CDR3 spans 16 amino acids. Per germline, CDR1 DFQATT and CDR2 SNEGSKA (reference sequence). Here the CDR3 DNA reads TGCAGTGCTAGAGTACAAGCGGGATCTAGCACAGATACGCAGTATTTT. Amino acids: CSARVQAGSSTDTQYF.

This clonotype was found many times. This chain uses TRBV29-1 with TRBJ1-4, with D maybe TRBD1 (6 bases). The germline V and J ends were trimmed by 7 bases and 10 bases, with 22 bases remaining between them. The CDR3 length is 14 residues. Looked up from germline, CDR1 is SQVTM and CDR2 is ANQGSEA. CDR3 in DNA: TGCAGCGGGACAGTTCTTGGTGGTACGGGAAAACTGTTTTTT. Protein: CSGTVLGGTGKLFF.

The V gene is TRBV20-1, the J gene TRBJ1-1; 9 bases fit TRBD1. The CDR3 loop spans 13 amino acids. Trimming removed 6 bases from V and 1 base from J; junction bases left unmatched: 3. Germline-derived CDR1 and CDR2 are DFQATT and SNEGSKA (reference sequence). The CDR3 sequence: CSAPGQGNTEAFF. The CDR3 DNA sequence: TGCAGTGCCCCGGGACAGGGGAACACTGAAGCTTTCTTT.

This clonotype was recorded at least ten times. The J gene is TRBJ1-5, the V gene TRBV6-1; D not resolved. The CDR3 runs 13 residues. The V gene's germline CDR1 is MNHNS and CDR2 SASEGT. V was clipped by 1 base and J by 7 bases, with 8 bases between them. The CDR3 bases are TGTGCCAGCAGTGAAGGAGGGTTCCAGCCCCAGCATTTT. Amino acids: CASSEGGFQPQHF.